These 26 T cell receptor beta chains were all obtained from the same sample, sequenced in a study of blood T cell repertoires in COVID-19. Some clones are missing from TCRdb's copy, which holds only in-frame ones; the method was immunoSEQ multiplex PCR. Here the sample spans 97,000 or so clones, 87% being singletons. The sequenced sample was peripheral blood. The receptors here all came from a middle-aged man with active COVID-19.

The CDR3 region has the DNA TGTGCCAGCGGTAGTCCCTACTATGGCTACACCTTC. Its translation is CASGSPYYGYTF. V gene TRBV6-5 combines with J gene TRBJ1-2; D gene ambiguous. The CDR3 loop spans 12 amino acids. CDR1 and CDR2 from the germline V gene are MNHEY and SVGAGI. V lost 8 bases, J lost 3 bases, and 10 bases lay in between.

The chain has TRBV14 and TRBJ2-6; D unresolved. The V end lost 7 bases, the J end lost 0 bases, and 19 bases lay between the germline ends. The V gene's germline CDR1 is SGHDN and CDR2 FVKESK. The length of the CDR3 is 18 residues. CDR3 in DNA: TGTGCCAGCACCCCGAGTCCAGGATTAAGCTCTGGGGCCAACGTCCTGACTTTC. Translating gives CASTPSPGLSSGANVLTF. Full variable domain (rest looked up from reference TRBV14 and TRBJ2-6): EAGVTQFPSHSVIEKGQTVTLRCDPISGHDNLYWYRRVMGKEIKFLLHFVKESKQDESGMPNNRFLAERTGGTYSTLKVQPAELEDSGVYFCASTPSPGLSSGANVLTFGAGSRLTVL.

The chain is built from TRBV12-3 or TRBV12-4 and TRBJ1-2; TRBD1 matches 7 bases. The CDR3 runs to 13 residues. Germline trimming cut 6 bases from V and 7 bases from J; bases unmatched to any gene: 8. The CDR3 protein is CASRLQGEGGYTF. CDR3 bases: TGTGCCAGCAGGCTTCAGGGGGAAGGTGGCTACACCTTC.

CDR3 protein: CASGFSGGTQETQYF. The CDR3 DNA follows: TGTGCCAGCGGGTTCAGCGGGGGAACGCAAGAGACCCAGTACTTC. The V call is TRBV7-6, the J call TRBJ2-5; 8 positions match TRBD2. Trimming took 8 bases from V and 2 from J; bases not matched to a gene: 10. Per germline, CDR1 SGHVS and CDR2 FNYEAQ. This CDR3 comprises 15 residues.

The CDR3 DNA sequence: TGTGCCAGCAGCTTGGTAAGGGGACTCACAGATACGCAGTATTTT. It translates to CASSLVRGLTDTQYF. This chain connects TRBV5-5 to TRBJ2-3; D possibly corresponds to TRBD2 (6 bases). Trimming cost V 0 bases and J 2 bases, with 10 bases left between them. Germline loops: CDR1 SGHKS, CDR2 YYEKEE (reference sequence). The CDR3 loop spans 15 amino acids.

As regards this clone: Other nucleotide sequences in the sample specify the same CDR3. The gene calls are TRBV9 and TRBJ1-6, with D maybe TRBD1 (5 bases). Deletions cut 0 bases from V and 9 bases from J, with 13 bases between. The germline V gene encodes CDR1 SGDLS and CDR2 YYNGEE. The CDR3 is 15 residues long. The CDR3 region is CASSVEGQGGSPLHF. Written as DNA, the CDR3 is TGTGCCAGCAGCGTAGAGGGTCAGGGAGGTTCACCCCTCCACTTT.

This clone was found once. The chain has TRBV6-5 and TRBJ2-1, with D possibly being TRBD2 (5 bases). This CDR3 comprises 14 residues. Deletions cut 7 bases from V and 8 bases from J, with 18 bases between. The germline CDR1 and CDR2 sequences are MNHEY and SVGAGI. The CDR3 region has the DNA TGTGCCAGCACCCCGACGCGGGCATCGGATGAGCAGTTCTTC. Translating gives CASTPTRASDEQFF.

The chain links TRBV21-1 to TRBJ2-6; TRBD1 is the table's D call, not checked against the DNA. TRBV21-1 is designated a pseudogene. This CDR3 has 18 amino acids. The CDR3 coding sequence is TGTGCCAGCGTTTCCCCGGACAGGGAGAGCTCTGGGGCCAACGTCCTGACTTTC. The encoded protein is CASVSPDRESSGANVLTF.

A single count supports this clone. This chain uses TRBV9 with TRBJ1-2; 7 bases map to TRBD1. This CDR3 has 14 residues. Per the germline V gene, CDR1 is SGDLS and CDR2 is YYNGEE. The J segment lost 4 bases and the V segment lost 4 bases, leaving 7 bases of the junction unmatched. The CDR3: CASSTTGTAYGYTF. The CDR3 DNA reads TGTGCCAGCAGCACCACCGGGACAGCCTATGGCTACACCTTC.

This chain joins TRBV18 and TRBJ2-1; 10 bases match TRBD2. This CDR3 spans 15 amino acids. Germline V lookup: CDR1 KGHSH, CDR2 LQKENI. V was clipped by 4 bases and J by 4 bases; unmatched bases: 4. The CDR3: CASSQLAGQYNEQFF. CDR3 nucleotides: TGTGCCAGCTCACAACTAGCGGGGCAGTACAATGAGCAGTTCTTC.

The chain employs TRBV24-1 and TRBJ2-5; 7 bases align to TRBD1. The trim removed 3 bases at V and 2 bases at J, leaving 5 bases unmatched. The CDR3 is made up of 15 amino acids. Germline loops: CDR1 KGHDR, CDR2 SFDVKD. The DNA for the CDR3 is TGTGCCACCAGTGATACGCAGGGGGATCAAGAGACCCAGTACTTC. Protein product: CATSDTQGDQETQYF.

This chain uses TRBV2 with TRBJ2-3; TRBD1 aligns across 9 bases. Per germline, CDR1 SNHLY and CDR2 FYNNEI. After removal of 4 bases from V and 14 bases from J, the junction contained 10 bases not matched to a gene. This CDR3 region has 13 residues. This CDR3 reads CASSGGTGNLGYF. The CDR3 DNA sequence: TGTGCCAGCAGTGGCGGGACAGGGAACCTAGGGTATTTT. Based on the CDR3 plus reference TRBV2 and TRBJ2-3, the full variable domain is EPEVTQTPSHQVTQMGQEVILRCVPISNHLYFYWYRQILGQKVEFLVSFYNNEISEKSEIFDDQFSVERPDGSNFTLKIRSTKLEDSAMYFCASSGGTGNLGYFGPGTRLTVL.

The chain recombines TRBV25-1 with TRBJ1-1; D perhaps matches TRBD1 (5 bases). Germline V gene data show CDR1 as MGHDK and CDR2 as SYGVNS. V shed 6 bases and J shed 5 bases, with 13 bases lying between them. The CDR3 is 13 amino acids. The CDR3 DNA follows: TGTGCCAGCAGCCTGGAGGGGATAACTGAAGCTTTCTTT. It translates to CASSLEGITEAFF.

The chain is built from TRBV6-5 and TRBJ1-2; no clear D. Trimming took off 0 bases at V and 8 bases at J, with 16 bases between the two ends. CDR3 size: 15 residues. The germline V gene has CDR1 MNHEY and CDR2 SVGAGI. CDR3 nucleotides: TGTGCCAGCAGTTACTCTTCAGGCGTTTATGGGGGCTACACCTTC. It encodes CASSYSSGVYGGYTF.

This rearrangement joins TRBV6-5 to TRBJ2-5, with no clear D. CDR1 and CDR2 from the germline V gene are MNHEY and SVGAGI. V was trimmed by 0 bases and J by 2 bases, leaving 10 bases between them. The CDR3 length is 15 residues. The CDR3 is CASSYSGTEQETQYF. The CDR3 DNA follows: TGTGCCAGCAGTTACTCCGGAACAGAACAAGAGACCCAGTACTTC.

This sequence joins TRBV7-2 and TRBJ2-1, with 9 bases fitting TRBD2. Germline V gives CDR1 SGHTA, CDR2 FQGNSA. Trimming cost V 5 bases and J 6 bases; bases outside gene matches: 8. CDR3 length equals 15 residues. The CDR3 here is CASSGVGLAVNEQFF. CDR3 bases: TGTGCCAGCAGCGGGGTGGGACTAGCTGTCAATGAGCAGTTCTTC.

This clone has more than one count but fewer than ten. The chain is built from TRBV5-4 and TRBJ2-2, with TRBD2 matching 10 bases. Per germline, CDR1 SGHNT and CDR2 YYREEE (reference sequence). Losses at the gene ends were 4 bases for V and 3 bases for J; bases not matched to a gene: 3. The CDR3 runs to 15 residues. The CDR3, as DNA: TGTGCCAGCAGCCTCGGGACTAGCGACACCGGGGAGCTGTTTTTT. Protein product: CASSLGTSDTGELFF.

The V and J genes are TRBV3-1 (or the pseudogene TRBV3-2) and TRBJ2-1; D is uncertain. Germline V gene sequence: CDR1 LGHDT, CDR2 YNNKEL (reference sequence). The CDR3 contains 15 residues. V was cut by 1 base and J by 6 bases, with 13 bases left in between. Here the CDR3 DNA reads TGTGCCAGCAGCCAAGTCGGAATAGCCCGCAATGAGCAGTTCTTC. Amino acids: CASSQVGIARNEQFF.

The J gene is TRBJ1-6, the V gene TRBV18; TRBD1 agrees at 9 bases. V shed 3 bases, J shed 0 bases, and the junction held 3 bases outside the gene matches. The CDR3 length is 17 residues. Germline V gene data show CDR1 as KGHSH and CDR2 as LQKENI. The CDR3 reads CASSPGDRVSYNSPLHF. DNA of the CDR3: TGTGCCAGCTCACCGGGGGACAGGGTCTCCTATAATTCACCCCTCCACTTT.

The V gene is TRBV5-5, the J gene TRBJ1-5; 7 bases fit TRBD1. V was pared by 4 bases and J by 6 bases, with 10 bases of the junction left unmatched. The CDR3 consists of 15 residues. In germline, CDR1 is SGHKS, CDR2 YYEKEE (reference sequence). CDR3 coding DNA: TGTGCCAGCAGCCAAACAGGGGTAGTGGGTCAGCCCCAGCATTTT. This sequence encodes CASSQTGVVGQPQHF. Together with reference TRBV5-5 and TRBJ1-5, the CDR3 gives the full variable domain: DAGVTQSPTHLIKTRGQQVTLRCSPISGHKSVSWYQQVLGQGPQFIFQYYEKEERGRGNFPDRFSARQFPNYSSELNVNALLLGDSALYLCASSQTGVVGQPQHFGDGTRLSIL.

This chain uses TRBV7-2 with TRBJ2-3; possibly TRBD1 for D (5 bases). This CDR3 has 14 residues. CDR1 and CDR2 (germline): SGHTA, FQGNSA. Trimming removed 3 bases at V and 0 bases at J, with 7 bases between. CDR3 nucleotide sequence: TGTGCCAGCAGCTTTCAGGGCAGCACAGATACGCAGTATTTT. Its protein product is CASSFQGSTDTQYF.

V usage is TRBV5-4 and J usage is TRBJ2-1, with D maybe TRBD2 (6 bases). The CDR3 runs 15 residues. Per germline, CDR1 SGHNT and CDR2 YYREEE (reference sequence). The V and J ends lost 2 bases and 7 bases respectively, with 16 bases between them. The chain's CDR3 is CASSFLGGAINEQFF. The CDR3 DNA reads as TGTGCCAGCAGCTTTTTGGGGGGAGCTATAAATGAGCAGTTCTTC.

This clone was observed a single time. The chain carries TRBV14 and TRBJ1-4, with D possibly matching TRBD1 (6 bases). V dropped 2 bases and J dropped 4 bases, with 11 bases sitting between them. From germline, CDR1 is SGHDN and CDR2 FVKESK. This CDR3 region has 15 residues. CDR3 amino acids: CASSQPQGRNEKLFF. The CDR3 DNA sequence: TGTGCCAGCAGCCAACCCCAGGGGCGTAATGAAAAACTGTTTTTT.

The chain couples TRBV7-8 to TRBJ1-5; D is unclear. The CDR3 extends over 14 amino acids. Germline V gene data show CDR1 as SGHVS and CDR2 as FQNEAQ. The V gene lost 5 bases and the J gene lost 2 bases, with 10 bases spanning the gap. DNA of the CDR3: TGTGCCAGCAGCCCTCGCGAAGGCAATCAGCCCCAGCATTTT. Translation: CASSPREGNQPQHF.

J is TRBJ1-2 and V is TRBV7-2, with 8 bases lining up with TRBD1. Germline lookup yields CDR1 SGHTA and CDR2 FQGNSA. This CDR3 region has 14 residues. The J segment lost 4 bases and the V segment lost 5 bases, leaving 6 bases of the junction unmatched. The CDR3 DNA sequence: TGTGCCAGCAGCCAGGGACAGGCTGCCTATGGCTACACCTTC. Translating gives CASSQGQAAYGYTF. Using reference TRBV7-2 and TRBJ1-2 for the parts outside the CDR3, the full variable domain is GAGVSQSPSNKVTEKGKDVELRCDPISGHTALYWYRQSLGQGLEFLIYFQGNSAPDKSGLPSDRFSAERTGGSVSTLTIQRTQQEDSAVYLCASSQGQAAYGYTFGSGTRLTVV.

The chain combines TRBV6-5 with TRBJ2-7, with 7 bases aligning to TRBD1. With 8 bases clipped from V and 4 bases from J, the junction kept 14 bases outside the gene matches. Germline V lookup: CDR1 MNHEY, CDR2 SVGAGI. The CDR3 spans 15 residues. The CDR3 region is CASFPVRDSHYEQYF. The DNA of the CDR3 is TGTGCCAGCTTCCCGGTCCGGGACAGCCATTACGAGCAGTACTTC.